This T cell receptor (beta chain) was found in a study of blood T cell repertoires in COVID-19. Across the whole study: Sites across the United States, Italy and Spain contributed samples from acute and convalescent COVID-19.

The data were produced by immunoSEQ multiplex PCR, yet TCRdb's version contains in-frame clones alone and is incomplete. The repertoire holds about 80,000 clones, 82% seen once, with around a third in the top ten. Sequenced material: peripheral blood. The sequence was collected from a woman in her 70s with acute or convalescent COVID-19.

Here the CDR3 reads CASSEESRPTRMRHLDTQYF. In DNA, the CDR3 is TGCGCCAGCAGTGAAGAAAGTCGGCCCACACGAATGAGACACCTGGATACGCAGTATTTT. The V call is TRBV10-1, the J call TRBJ2-3; no clear D. The CDR3 is 20 amino acids. Trimming took 3 bases from V and 6 from J, leaving 31 bases between them. CDR1 is WNHNN and CDR2 is SYGVQD in the germline V gene (reference sequence).